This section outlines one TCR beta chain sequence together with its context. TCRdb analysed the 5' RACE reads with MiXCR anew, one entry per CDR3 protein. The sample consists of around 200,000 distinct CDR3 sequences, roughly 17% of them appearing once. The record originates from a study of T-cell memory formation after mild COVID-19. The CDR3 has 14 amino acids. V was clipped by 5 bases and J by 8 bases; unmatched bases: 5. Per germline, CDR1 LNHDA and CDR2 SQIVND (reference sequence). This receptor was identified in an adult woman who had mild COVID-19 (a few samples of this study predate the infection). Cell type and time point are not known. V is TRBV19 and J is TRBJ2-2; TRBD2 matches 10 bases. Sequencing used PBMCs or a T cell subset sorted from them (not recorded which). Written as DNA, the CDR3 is TGTGCCAGTAGTTCCTCTAGCGGGAGTGGGGAGCTGTTTTTT. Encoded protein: CASSSSSGSGELFF. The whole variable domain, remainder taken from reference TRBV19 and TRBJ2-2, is DGGITQSPKYLFRKEGQNVTLSCEQNLNHDAMYWYRQDPGQGLRLIYYSQIVNDFQKGDIAEGYSVSREKKESFPLTVTSAQKNPTAFYLCASSSSSGSGELFFGEGSRLTVL.